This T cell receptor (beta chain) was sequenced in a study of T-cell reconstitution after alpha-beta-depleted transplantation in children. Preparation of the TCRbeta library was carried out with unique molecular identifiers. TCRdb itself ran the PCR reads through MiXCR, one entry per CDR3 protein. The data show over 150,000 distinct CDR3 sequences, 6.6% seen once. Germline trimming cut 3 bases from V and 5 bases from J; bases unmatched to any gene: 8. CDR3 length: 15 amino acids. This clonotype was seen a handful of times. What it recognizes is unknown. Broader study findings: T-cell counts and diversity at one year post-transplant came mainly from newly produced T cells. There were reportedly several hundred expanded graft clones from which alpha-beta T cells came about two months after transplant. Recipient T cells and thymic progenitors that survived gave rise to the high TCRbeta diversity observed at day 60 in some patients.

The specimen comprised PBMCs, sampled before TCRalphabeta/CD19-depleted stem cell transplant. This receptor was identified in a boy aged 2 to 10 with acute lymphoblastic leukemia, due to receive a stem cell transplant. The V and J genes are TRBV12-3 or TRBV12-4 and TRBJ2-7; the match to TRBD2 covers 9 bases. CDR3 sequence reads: CASSFISRGRDEQYF. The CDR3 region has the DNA TGTGCCAGCAGTTTCATTTCCCGCGGGAGGGACGAGCAGTACTTC.